Listed here are 6 T cell receptor beta chains from one sample, sequenced in a study of T-cell memory formation after mild COVID-19. TCRdb re-analysed the 5' RACE reads in MiXCR, keeping a single row per CDR3 protein. Of hundreds of thousands of distinct CDR3 sequences listed, 17% are singletons. Specimen: PBMCs or a T cell subset sorted from them (not recorded which). The source of these receptors is an adult woman who had mild COVID-19 (a few samples of this study predate the infection). Cell type and time point are not known.

The chain recombines TRBV24-1 with TRBJ2-7; D is possibly TRBD1 (5 bases). The germline V and J ends were trimmed by 1 base and 6 bases, with 9 bases remaining between them. This CDR3 has 13 amino acids. CDR1 is KGHDR, CDR2 SFDVKD, per germline. This CDR3 is CATSDFGQGEQYF. The CDR3 DNA is TGTGCCACCAGTGATTTTGGGCAGGGCGAGCAGTACTTC.

There are a few counts of this clonotype. The CDR3 DNA sequence: TGTGCCAGCAGCTCCGGGACAGGGGTTGGCGAGCAGTACTTC. Its translation: CASSSGTGVGEQYF. The chain has TRBV14 and TRBJ2-7, with 10 bases lining up with TRBD1. The ends lost 5 bases at V and 6 bases at J; junction bases unmatched: 7. The CDR3 has 14 residues. Germline lookup yields CDR1 SGHDN and CDR2 FVKESK.

The chain carries TRBV4-2 and TRBJ2-1; no definite D call. Per the germline V gene, CDR1 is LGHNA and CDR2 is YNFKEQ. V shed 5 bases and J shed 4 bases, with 12 bases lying between them. This CDR3 contains 14 residues. Here the CDR3 DNA reads TGTGCCAGCAGCACCCGTTTGGGTTACAATGAGCAGTTCTTC. Protein sequence: CASSTRLGYNEQFF.

This clonotype was detected a few times. The chain has TRBV18 and TRBJ2-7, with D perhaps matching TRBD1 or TRBD2 (7 bases each). This CDR3 has 15 amino acids. V lost 2 bases and J 1 base, leaving 12 bases between the germline ends. From germline, CDR1 is KGHSH and CDR2 LQKENI. The CDR3 DNA sequence: TGTGCCAGCTCACCAGGGGGGGGACAGTCCTACGAGCAGTACTTC. Protein sequence: CASSPGGGQSYEQYF.

V gene TRBV6-5 combines with J gene TRBJ1-5; D gene unclear. The V end was cut by 0 bases, the J end by 7 bases, with 10 bases between. The V gene's germline CDR1 is MNHEY and CDR2 SVGAGI. This CDR3 is built from 14 residues. The CDR3 spells CASSYSGGVQPQHF. CDR3 nucleotide sequence: TGTGCCAGCAGTTACTCGGGCGGAGTGCAGCCCCAGCATTTT.

This clonotype came up a few times. The V and J genes are TRBV12-3 or TRBV12-4 and TRBJ2-3, with 10 nucleotides matching TRBD2. The CDR3 runs 14 residues. J lost 6 bases, V lost 6 bases, and 6 bases had no gene match. This CDR3 reads CASRGAGGPDTQYF. Written as DNA, the CDR3 is TGTGCCAGCAGGGGAGCGGGGGGGCCGGATACGCAGTATTTT.